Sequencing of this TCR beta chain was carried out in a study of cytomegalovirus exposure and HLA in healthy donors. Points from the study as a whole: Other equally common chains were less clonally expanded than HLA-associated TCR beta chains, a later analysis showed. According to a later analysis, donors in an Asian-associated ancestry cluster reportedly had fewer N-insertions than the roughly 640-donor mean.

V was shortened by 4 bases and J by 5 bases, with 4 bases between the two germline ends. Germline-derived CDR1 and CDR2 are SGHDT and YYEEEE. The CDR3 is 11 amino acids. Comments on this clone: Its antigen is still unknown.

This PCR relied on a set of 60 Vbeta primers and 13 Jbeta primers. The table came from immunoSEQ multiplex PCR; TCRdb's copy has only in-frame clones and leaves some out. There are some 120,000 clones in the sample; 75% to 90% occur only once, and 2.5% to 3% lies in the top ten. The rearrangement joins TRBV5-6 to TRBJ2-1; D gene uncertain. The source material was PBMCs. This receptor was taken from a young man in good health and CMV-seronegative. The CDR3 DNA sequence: TGTGCCAGCAGCCGGGACAATGAGCAGTTCTTC. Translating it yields CASSRDNEQFF. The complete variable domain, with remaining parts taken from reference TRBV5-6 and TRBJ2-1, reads DAGVTQSPTHLIKTRGQQVTLRCSPKSGHDTVSWYQQALGQGPQFIFQYYEEEERQRGNFPDRFSGHQFPNYSSELNVNALLLGDSALYLCASSRDNEQFFGPGTRLTVL.